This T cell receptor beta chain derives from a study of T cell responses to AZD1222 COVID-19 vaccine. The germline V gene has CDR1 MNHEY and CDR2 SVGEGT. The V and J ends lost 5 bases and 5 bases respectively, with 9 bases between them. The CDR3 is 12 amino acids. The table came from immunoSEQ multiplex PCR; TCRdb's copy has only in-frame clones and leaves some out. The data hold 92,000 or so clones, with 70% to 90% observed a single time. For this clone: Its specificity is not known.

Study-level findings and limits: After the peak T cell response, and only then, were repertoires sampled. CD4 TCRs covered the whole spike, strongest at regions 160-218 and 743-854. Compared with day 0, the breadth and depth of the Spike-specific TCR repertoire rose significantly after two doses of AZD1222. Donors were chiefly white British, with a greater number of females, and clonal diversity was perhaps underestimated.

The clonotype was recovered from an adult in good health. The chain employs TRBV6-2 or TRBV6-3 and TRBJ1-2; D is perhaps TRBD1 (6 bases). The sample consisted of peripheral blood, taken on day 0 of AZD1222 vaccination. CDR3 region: CASSTTGYGYTF. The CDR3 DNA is TGTGCCAGCAGTACCACAGGGTATGGCTACACCTTC.